The 20 T cell receptor beta chains below were found in one sample sequenced in a study of PD-L1 blockade in urothelial cancer. Method: immunoSEQ multiplex PCR; TCRdb's copy keeps in-frame clones and lacks some. The sample contains about 79,000 clones, over 80% of which appear only once. Documented time point: pretreatment peripheral blood. This material consisted of PBMCs, taken around atezolizumab (anti-PD-L1) treatment. The receptors stem from a man aged 40-50 years with urothelial cancer.

This rearrangement joins TRBV9 to TRBJ1-3; the D is unclear. The germline V gene has CDR1 SGDLS and CDR2 YYNGEE. This CDR3 has 14 residues. Trimming pared 4 bases from V and 4 bases from J, leaving 12 bases between. The CDR3: CASSPRGAGNTIYF. The DNA for the CDR3 is TGTGCCAGCAGCCCCAGAGGAGCGGGAAACACCATATATTTT.

This clone came up a few times. The rearrangement uses TRBV5-1 and TRBJ2-3; 14 nucleotides match TRBD2. The V and J ends lost 3 bases and 5 bases, in that order; junction bases with no gene match: 17. The germline V gene encodes CDR1 SGHRS and CDR2 YFSETQ. This CDR3 region has 20 residues. The CDR3 spells CASSSSRLAGGGSVGDTQYF. DNA for the CDR3: TGCGCCAGCAGCTCCTCTCGACTAGCGGGGGGGGGATCCGTTGGAGATACGCAGTATTTT.

The gene calls are TRBV27 and TRBJ1-5; D not certain. Trimming pared 5 bases from V and 3 bases from J, leaving 5 bases between. This CDR3 has 12 amino acids. Germline V gene lookup returns CDR1 MNHEY and CDR2 SMNVEV (reference sequence). CDR3 sequence reads: CASSPNNQPQHF. The CDR3 nucleotides read TGTGCCAGCAGTCCAAACAATCAGCCCCAGCATTTT.

The V and J genes are TRBV10-3 and TRBJ2-7; 11 bases agree with TRBD1. From germline, CDR1 is ENHRY and CDR2 SYGVKD. The CDR3 spans 14 residues. The junction had 8 bases not matched to a gene; V was cut back by 6 bases and J by 7 bases. CDR3 sequence: CAISGTGGSWEQYF. The CDR3 DNA sequence: TGTGCCATCAGCGGGACAGGGGGGTCGTGGGAGCAGTACTTC.

The sample holds one count of this clone. The gene calls are TRBV5-5 and TRBJ2-7, with 8 bases that match TRBD2. V shed 3 bases and J 3 bases; nucleotides not matched to a gene: 5. The CDR3 totals 14 residues. The V gene's germline CDR1 is SGHKS and CDR2 YYEKEE (reference sequence). The CDR3 bases are TGTGCCAGCAGCTCCTTAGCGGGGAGCTACGAGCAGTACTTC. The encoded protein is CASSSLAGSYEQYF.

The J gene is TRBJ2-1, the V gene TRBV10-2; 7 bases fit TRBD1. From germline, CDR1 is WSHSY and CDR2 SAAADI. V shed 4 bases, J shed 5 bases, and the junction held 11 bases outside the gene matches. This CDR3 is 16 amino acids long. The chain's CDR3 is CASSGTRQGGHNEQFF. In DNA, the CDR3 is TGCGCCAGCAGTGGGACACGACAGGGTGGCCACAATGAGCAGTTCTTC.

The V gene is TRBV6-5, the J gene TRBJ2-2; no reliable D call. There are 15 residues in the CDR3. Germline V gene sequence: CDR1 MNHEY, CDR2 SVGAGI. Between the trimmed V and J ends, which lost 7 bases and 1 base, there was a span of 13 bases. Here the CDR3 DNA reads TGTGCCAGCACCCTAACCGGCGGGAACACCGGGGAGCTGTTTTTT. Translation gives CASTLTGGNTGELFF.

The chain joins TRBV28 to TRBJ2-7; the match to TRBD2 covers 12 bases. V lost 7 bases and J lost 7; bases outside the gene matches: 11. The CDR3 loop spans 15 amino acids. Germline-derived CDR1 and CDR2 are MDHEN and SYDVKM. In DNA, the CDR3 is TGTGCCAGCAATTCACCGGGACTAGCGGGTAATGAGCAGTACTTC. Protein product: CASNSPGLAGNEQYF. Full variable domain (outside the CDR3, taken from reference TRBV28 and TRBJ2-7): DVKVTQSSRYLVKRTGEKVFLECVQDMDHENMFWYRQDPGLGLRLIYFSYDVKMKEKGDIPEGYSVSREKKERFSLILESASTNQTSMYLCASNSPGLAGNEQYFGPGTRLTVT.

The chain employs TRBV10-3 and TRBJ2-7; TRBD2 is a possible D gene (5 bases). Germline assignment: CDR1 ENHRY and CDR2 SYGVKD. V lost 0 bases and J 2 bases, leaving 8 bases between the germline ends. The CDR3 length is 14 residues. CDR3 in DNA: TGTGCCATCAGTGAGTCCGGGAATCCCTACGAGCAGTACTTC. Its protein is CAISESGNPYEQYF.

V gene TRBV7-3 combines with J gene TRBJ2-2, with a weak D call TRBD1 (6 bases). Trimming removed 5 bases at V and 1 base at J, with 11 bases between. CDR3 length: 15 amino acids. CDR1 and CDR2 (germline): SGHTA, FQGTGA. The CDR3 DNA is TGTGCCAGCAGCCCCGGACAGTTGAACACCGGGGAGCTGTTTTTT. This codes for CASSPGQLNTGELFF.

This chain joins TRBV11-3 and TRBJ2-7, with a weak D call TRBD2 (5 bases). CDR3 length: 14 amino acids. V dropped 2 bases and J dropped 7 bases, with 15 bases sitting between them. The germline gives CDR1 SGHNT, CDR2 YENEEA. This CDR3 is CASSLRHSPGEQYF. The CDR3 DNA reads TGTGCCAGCAGCTTACGCCACTCGCCGGGGGAGCAGTACTTC.

A few counts support this clone. The V gene is TRBV5-6, the J gene TRBJ1-5; 10 bases are a match to TRBD1. Losses at the gene ends were 1 base for V and 3 bases for J; bases not matched to a gene: 4. This CDR3 contains 16 residues. CDR1 and CDR2 (germline): SGHDT, YYEEEE. CDR3 in DNA: TGTGCCAGCAGCTTGAACGGACAGGGGGACAATCAGCCCCAGCATTTT. This gives the protein CASSLNGQGDNQPQHF.

The rearrangement uses TRBV28 and TRBJ1-5; TRBD1 matches at 10 bases. The V gene's germline CDR1 is MDHEN and CDR2 SYDVKM. The CDR3 is 16 residues long. With 6 bases clipped from V and 6 bases from J, the junction kept 11 bases outside the gene matches. The CDR3 is CASRRQGAVIAQPQHF. In DNA form, the CDR3 reads TGTGCCAGCAGGCGACAGGGGGCGGTAATAGCTCAGCCCCAGCATTTT.

The chain has TRBV27 and TRBJ2-1, with D possibly TRBD1 on 5 matching bases. The ends were cut back, 7 bases at V and 5 bases at J, with 18 bases in the middle. The CDR3 has 15 amino acids. Looked up from germline, CDR1 is MNHEY and CDR2 is SMNVEV (reference sequence). This CDR3 is CASTQGASSHNEQFF. CDR3 coding DNA: TGTGCCAGCACCCAAGGGGCCTCAAGCCACAATGAGCAGTTCTTC.

The chain has TRBV29-1 and TRBJ1-1; D is possibly TRBD1 (6 bases). V shed 7 bases and J shed 1 base, with 13 bases lying between them. Germline V gene data show CDR1 as SQVTM and CDR2 as ANQGSEA. This CDR3 is built from 13 residues. CDR3 residues: CSGGGLRNTEAFF. Written as DNA, the CDR3 is TGCAGCGGGGGGGGCCTGCGGAACACTGAAGCTTTCTTT. Filled out from reference TRBV29-1 and TRBJ1-1, the complete variable domain reads SAVISQKPSRDICQRGTSLTIQCQVDSQVTMMFWYRQQPGQSLTLIATANQGSEATYESGFVIDKFPISRPNLTFSTLTVSNMSPEDSSIYLCSGGGLRNTEAFFGQGTRLTVV.

The sample holds a few counts of this clone. The V call is TRBV21-1, the J call TRBJ1-5. TRBV21-1 is annotated as a pseudogene. The CDR3 length is 21 residues. The CDR3 bases are TGTGCCAGCAGCAAAGTAAGACTCCTCTTGACTACCCGCGGGAGCAATCAGCCCCAGCATTTT. As protein: CASSKVRLLLTTRGSNQPQHF.

This chain connects TRBV29-1 to TRBJ2-7; TRBD1 aligns across 7 bases. Germline assignment: CDR1 SQVTM and CDR2 ANQGSEA. This CDR3 is 13 amino acids long. The trim removed 6 bases at V and 3 bases at J, leaving 8 bases unmatched. The CDR3 DNA reads as TGCAGCGTCTCCGGGACAGTTCTCTACGAGCAGTACTTC. Amino acid sequence: CSVSGTVLYEQYF.

The V call is TRBV7-2, the J call TRBJ1-5, with 7 bases that match TRBD1. CDR1 is SGHTA, CDR2 FQGNSA, per germline. J gave up 0 bases and V 4 bases, and 9 bases lay outside the gene matches. The CDR3 consists of 17 residues. CDR3 sequence (DNA): TGTGCCAGCAGCTCAACGACAGGGATCGGTAGCAATCAGCCCCAGCATTTT. Protein product: CASSSTTGIGSNQPQHF.

This sequence joins TRBV6-5 and TRBJ2-1; TRBD1 is a possible D gene (5 bases). The CDR3 is 15 residues long. Per germline, CDR1 MNHEY and CDR2 SVGAGI. Trimming took off 0 bases at V and 10 bases at J, with 16 bases between the two ends. CDR3 in amino acids: CASSYSGQGKGEQFF. CDR3 DNA sequence: TGTGCCAGCAGTTACTCGGGGCAGGGAAAAGGCGAGCAGTTCTTC.

This CDR3 reads CASSFEREIKTDTQYF. The CDR3, as DNA: TGTGCCAGCAGCTTTGAGCGGGAGATCAAAACAGATACGCAGTATTTT. The chain joins TRBV7-9 to TRBJ2-3; 8 bases fit TRBD2. The germline V gene encodes CDR1 SEHNR and CDR2 FQNEAQ (reference sequence). The CDR3 length is 16 residues. The ends lost 3 bases at V and 3 bases at J; junction bases unmatched: 8.